The text below deals with one T cell receptor (beta chain). The antigen it binds to is not known. No quality values exist for individual bases; no much larger clone is one base distant. The CDR3 has 11 amino acids, counting the end cysteine and phenylalanine. Only the CDR3 DNA stays, 33 bases, in frame from base 1. Reading the germline V gene gives CDR1 SQVTM and CDR2 ANQGSEA. The germline ends are 6 bases apart after V is trimmed by 3 bases and J by 4 bases. The library came from the immunoSEQ multiplex PCR assay. For the multiplex PCR, a mixture combining 60 forward primers for TCR Vbeta segments and 13 reverse primers for TCR Jbeta segments was used. A multiplex PCR assay on genomic DNA amplified the CDR3 region of rearranged TCR beta genes. The Illumina HiSeq System was used to sequence the amplified TCR beta libraries as 87-base-pair reads. On the authors' methods: A later analysis tallied 75 million to 85 million unique TCR beta chains across the 666 repertoires, and approximately 12 million of those chains were shared by two or more donors. To remove PCR and sequencing errors, raw reads were error-corrected and collapsed into unique sequences using a nearest-neighbor algorithm that merged closely related sequences. CDR3 sequences were aligned to IMGT reference sequences to assign V, D and J gene segments. For a sequence to be retained, a match of at least six nucleotides to both a V gene segment and a J gene segment was required. A rearrangement counted as productive if the CDR3 had no stop codons and remained in frame with V and J, and every other rearrangement counted as non-productive. CDR3 was defined according to IMGT convention as the region running from the second conserved V-encoded cysteine to the conserved J-encoded phenylalanine. Sequences without an unambiguous match to a single V gene segment were excluded from the earlier analysis of 587 of the donors. In an earlier analysis of approximately 560 of the donors, a V segment was called functional when productive rearrangements were above 56.7%, and segregating when the standard deviation between donors exceeded 5%. To diagnose cytomegalovirus status from the catalog of TCR beta chain sequences, a statistical classification framework was built. V and J gene assignment, in a later analysis, came from comparing TCR nucleotide sequences with IMGT/GENE-DB human TR gene sequences. Using the TCRdist pipeline, a later analysis assigned CDR3 sequences along with most-parsimonious VDJ recombination scenarios. A later analysis defined each TCR beta chain by its CDR3 amino acid sequence plus V-gene family, and excluded reads lacking a unique V-gene family. As a way to deal with suspected cross-contamination and a sequencing artifact, a later analysis dropped 592 nucleotide sequences that were highly shared and had low generation probability. A later analysis calculated a clonal expansion index for each public chain from normalized within-repertoire ranks of inferred template counts. In a later analysis, generation probabilities were computed with a VDJ recombination model fitted to out-of-frame rearrangements, and the resulting probabilities were checked against IGoR. In a later analysis, TCR-TCR, TCR-HLA and TCR-CMV co-occurrence was scored with hypergeometric tests, and a repertoire-size bias correction was applied to TCR pairs. In a later analysis, false discovery rates were estimated by permuting HLA or CMV assignments 20 times. In a later analysis, co-occurring TCRs were grouped using DBSCAN, and TCRdist sequence similarity was added for clustering within HLA-allele-positive subsets. For co-occurrence clustering, repertoires with fewer than 30,000 or more than 120,000 public chains were excluded, along with about five repertoires with anomalous nucleotide sharing. Held by TCRdb, this immuneACCESS table contains in-frame sequences only and omits some clones. Under half of the omission traces to an unresolved V gene where checked; the cause of the rest is unknown. V, J and clone size reflect that table, while D and trimming were determined from the DNA. In all, the sample holds under 200,000 clones, and roughly 80% of those were seen once. 0.8% of the sample is in the top ten clones.

The cohort was made up of about 670 healthy bone marrow donors. Cohort members were all nominally healthy when sampled, although unrecorded immune exposures were likely present. The donor was CMV seronegative and belonged to the group of more than 300 seronegative cohort members. Every donor gave a peripheral blood sample, and the peripheral blood mononuclear cells from that sample were used for TCR beta sequencing. Genomic DNA extraction from the blood cell samples was performed with the Qiagen DNeasy Blood Extraction Kit. This entry belongs to a study of cytomegalovirus exposure and HLA in healthy donors (dated by TCRdb to 2016 to 2017). About the full investigation: An earlier analysis of roughly 500 of the donors reported about 300 Gb of sequence data and roughly 120 million unique TCR beta sequences obtained from 180 million or so T cells. The aim of the study was to test whether cataloging public T cell receptors could identify signatures of past pathogen exposure. The number of typed donors differed by locus: about 629-630 for A, B, C, DRB1 and DQB1; approximately 530 for DQA1; 606 for DPA1; and about 450 for DPB1. Because of strong linkage in the cohort, five DR-DQ haplotypes were treated as single units for association and clustering. HLA typing included class I and class II loci at four-digit resolution. The later analysis used no new phenotypic data to find candidate immune exposures, relying instead on TCR beta sequences and their occurrence across donors. Genome-wide SNP genotypes for about three fifths of the 666 donors were used in a later genetic analysis, which treated that subset as a discovery cohort. In an earlier analysis of 587 of the donors, high-throughput TCR beta sequencing was used to judge whether each TCR beta V gene segment behaved as functional or pseudogenic. Using immunosequencing, the study profiled T cell repertoires from about 650 subjects and related those repertoires to cytomegalovirus serostatus. A later analysis re-examined previously published TCR beta repertoires from several hundred donors and added high-resolution HLA genotyping to investigate patterns of TCR occurrence. The genetic ancestry cluster associated with self-reported Caucasian donors included 70% to 85% of the 398 genotyped donors. On average, roughly 250,000 unique TCR beta nucleotide sequences were sequenced per donor among some 430 genotyped donors of the cohort, with approximately 18% of those sequences being non-productive. An early release covering 550 to 700 HLA-typed donors comprised about 290 gigabases of sequencing data and 85 million or so unique TCR sequences. Along with the approximately 650-subject first cohort, a separate validation cohort of over a hundred different subjects was used. All discovery cohort repertoires had been generated on a single sequencing platform. Donor age, sex, ethnicity and CMV serostatus were compiled together with the repertoire data. High-throughput TCR immunosequencing, statistical association of individual TCRs with disease status, and machine learning were combined to predict cytomegalovirus infection status. The full study reports these points: In the study, approximately 150 TCR beta chains were listed as associated with cytomegalovirus. The sequencing pipeline was judged likely to have produced a cluster of highly shared sequence variants as a technical artifact. This cohort had only TCR beta chains sequenced, and the lack of alpha or paired-chain data limited which features could be detected. According to a later analysis, TCR association rates differed among HLA loci, with DRB1 alleles showing the most associated TCRs and HLA-C alleles showing the fewest. The authors suggested that the approach could potentially be extended to other disease states and immunological phenotypes. In vitro tests confirmed that three of the cytomegalovirus-associated TCR beta chains recognize cytomegalovirus antigens. An association between a missense DCLRE1C variant and V-gene and J-gene trimming of TCR beta chains was found in a later genetic analysis and replicated in an independent cohort. A further reported finding was that TCR beta sequences accurately predicted the HLA-A and HLA-B alleles for most subjects in the first cohort. In a later analysis, several top co-occurrence clusters were reported to appear linked to parvovirus B19, influenza, CMV and Epstein-Barr virus. In an earlier analysis of 587 of the donors, most TCR beta V segments appeared in productive rearrangements about 90% or about 30% of the time, broadly matching IMGT annotations. Because HLA typing was unavailable for some donors at each locus, only the typed subset was used in association tests. Because the 87-base-pair reads could not distinguish some IMGT-functional V segments, including TRBV6-2 and TRBV6-3, those segments were excluded. Correlated functional status among segregating V segments might reflect linkage disequilibrium, but an unknown experimental factor could not be ruled out. A later genetic analysis reported fewer N-insertions in productive TCRs among donors in an Asian-associated ancestry cluster than the roughly 620-donor mean. The classifier was reported to diagnose cytomegalovirus status with high specificity and sensitivity in both the original cohort and the validation cohort. A later analysis found that most CMV-associated TCR beta chains appeared HLA-restricted, with HLA associations seemingly driven largely by CMV exposure. Sequencing depth was assumed to be roughly uniform across donors in the presence/absence analyses, though that assumption may not hold. Most TCR sequences were seen in very few donors, while some public TCRs were found in many individuals. Because counts were too low, seventeen rarely observed V segments, including chromosome 9 orphons, were left out of the earlier analysis of some 600 of the donors. Assigning TCR associations to individual alleles was difficult when HLA alleles, especially DR and DQ, strongly co-occurred. Immune exposure information for the cohort was limited to CMV serostatus. Specific HLA alleles were associated with 18,000 or so TCR beta sequences at a false discovery rate of 0.05 in a later analysis. In a later analysis, HLA-associated TCR beta chains were found to be more clonally expanded and to have lower generation probabilities than equally common non-associated chains.

Sequencing input: PBMCs. The V and J genes are TRBV29-1 and TRBJ1-2, with the identity of the D gene unclear. This sequence originates from a woman under 30 in good health and CMV-seronegative. This receptor has the CDR3 CSVESGYGYTF. The nucleotides are TGCAGCGTTGAGTCAGGCTATGGCTACACCTTC.